One and the same sample provided the 5 T cell receptor beta chains below, sequenced in a study of T cells in Graves' hyperthyroidism and ophthalmopathy. There were TCR beta CDR3 regions amplified from RNA transcripts. TCR CDR3 underwent first-round RT-PCR with the HTBI primer set. One entry per CDR3 protein, called by TCRdb with MiXCR from the multiplex PCR reads. This table has around 570,000 distinct CDR3 sequences, about 20% appearing once. Sequenced input: blood. The receptor source for this set is a man aged 35-49 years with Graves' ophthalmopathy.

This clonotype was seen repeatedly, ten times or more. The chain has TRBV10-3 and TRBJ1-1; tentatively, D is TRBD1 (5 bases). V was clipped by 10 bases and J by 1 base, with 13 bases between them. Germline values: CDR1 ENHRY, CDR2 SYGVKD. The CDR3 is 13 residues long. CDR3: CATSATENTEAFF. The DNA of the CDR3 is TGTGCCACCTCGGCGACAGAGAACACTGAAGCTTTCTTT.

This clonotype has only a few counts. The chain couples TRBV15 to TRBJ2-5; 8 bases line up with TRBD1. V trimming: 1 base; J trimming: 4 bases; junction bases outside the gene matches: 8. The CDR3 is 16 amino acids. The germline V gene encodes CDR1 LNHNV and CDR2 YYDKDF (reference sequence). The CDR3 DNA sequence: TGTGCCACCAGCAGAGCTTTCGGACAGGGAGGAGAGACCCAGTACTTC. Its protein product is CATSRAFGQGGETQYF.

This clonotype was observed many times. CDR3 nucleotide sequence: TGTGCCAGCAGCTTTGGACAGGGGGCTAGCGAGCAGTACTTC. It yields the protein CASSFGQGASEQYF. The chain carries TRBV7-2 and TRBJ2-7, with TRBD1 matching over 11 bases. The CDR3 runs to 14 residues. J gave up 6 bases and V 3 bases, and 4 bases lay outside the gene matches. Looked up from germline, CDR1 is SGHTA and CDR2 is FQGNSA.

This clonotype was observed a few times. The rearrangement joins TRBV27 to TRBJ2-3, with 7 bases aligning to TRBD2. This CDR3 spans 16 amino acids. Trimming removed 5 bases from V and 6 bases from J; junction bases left unmatched: 14. Per germline, CDR1 MNHEY and CDR2 SMNVEV (reference sequence). CDR3 bases: TGTGCCAGCAGTCCCACCCGGGACTATAAAGGGGATACGCAGTATTTT. This codes for CASSPTRDYKGDTQYF.

The V gene is TRBV4-1, the J gene TRBJ1-3; D is undetermined. Germline V gene sequence: CDR1 MGHRA, CDR2 YSYEKL. V was cut by 4 bases and J by 4 bases, with 5 bases left in between. CDR3 length: 12 amino acids. The CDR3 spells CASSPWGNTIYF. Here the CDR3 DNA reads TGCGCCAGCAGCCCTTGGGGAAACACCATATATTTT.